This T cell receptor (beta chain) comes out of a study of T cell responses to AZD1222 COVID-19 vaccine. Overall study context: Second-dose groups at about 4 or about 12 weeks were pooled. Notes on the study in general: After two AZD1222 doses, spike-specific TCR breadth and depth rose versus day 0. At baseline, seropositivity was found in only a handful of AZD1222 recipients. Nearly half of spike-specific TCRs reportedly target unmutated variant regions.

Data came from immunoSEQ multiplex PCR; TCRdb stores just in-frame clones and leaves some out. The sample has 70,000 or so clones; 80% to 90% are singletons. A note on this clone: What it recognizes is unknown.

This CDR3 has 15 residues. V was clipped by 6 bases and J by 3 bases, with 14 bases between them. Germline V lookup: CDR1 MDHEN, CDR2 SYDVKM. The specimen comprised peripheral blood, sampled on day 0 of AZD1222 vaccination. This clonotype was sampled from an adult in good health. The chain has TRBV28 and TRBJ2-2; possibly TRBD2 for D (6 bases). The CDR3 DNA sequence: TGTGCCAGCAGGCAGCCCGGGGGATACACCGGGGAGCTGTTTTTT. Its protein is CASRQPGGYTGELFF.